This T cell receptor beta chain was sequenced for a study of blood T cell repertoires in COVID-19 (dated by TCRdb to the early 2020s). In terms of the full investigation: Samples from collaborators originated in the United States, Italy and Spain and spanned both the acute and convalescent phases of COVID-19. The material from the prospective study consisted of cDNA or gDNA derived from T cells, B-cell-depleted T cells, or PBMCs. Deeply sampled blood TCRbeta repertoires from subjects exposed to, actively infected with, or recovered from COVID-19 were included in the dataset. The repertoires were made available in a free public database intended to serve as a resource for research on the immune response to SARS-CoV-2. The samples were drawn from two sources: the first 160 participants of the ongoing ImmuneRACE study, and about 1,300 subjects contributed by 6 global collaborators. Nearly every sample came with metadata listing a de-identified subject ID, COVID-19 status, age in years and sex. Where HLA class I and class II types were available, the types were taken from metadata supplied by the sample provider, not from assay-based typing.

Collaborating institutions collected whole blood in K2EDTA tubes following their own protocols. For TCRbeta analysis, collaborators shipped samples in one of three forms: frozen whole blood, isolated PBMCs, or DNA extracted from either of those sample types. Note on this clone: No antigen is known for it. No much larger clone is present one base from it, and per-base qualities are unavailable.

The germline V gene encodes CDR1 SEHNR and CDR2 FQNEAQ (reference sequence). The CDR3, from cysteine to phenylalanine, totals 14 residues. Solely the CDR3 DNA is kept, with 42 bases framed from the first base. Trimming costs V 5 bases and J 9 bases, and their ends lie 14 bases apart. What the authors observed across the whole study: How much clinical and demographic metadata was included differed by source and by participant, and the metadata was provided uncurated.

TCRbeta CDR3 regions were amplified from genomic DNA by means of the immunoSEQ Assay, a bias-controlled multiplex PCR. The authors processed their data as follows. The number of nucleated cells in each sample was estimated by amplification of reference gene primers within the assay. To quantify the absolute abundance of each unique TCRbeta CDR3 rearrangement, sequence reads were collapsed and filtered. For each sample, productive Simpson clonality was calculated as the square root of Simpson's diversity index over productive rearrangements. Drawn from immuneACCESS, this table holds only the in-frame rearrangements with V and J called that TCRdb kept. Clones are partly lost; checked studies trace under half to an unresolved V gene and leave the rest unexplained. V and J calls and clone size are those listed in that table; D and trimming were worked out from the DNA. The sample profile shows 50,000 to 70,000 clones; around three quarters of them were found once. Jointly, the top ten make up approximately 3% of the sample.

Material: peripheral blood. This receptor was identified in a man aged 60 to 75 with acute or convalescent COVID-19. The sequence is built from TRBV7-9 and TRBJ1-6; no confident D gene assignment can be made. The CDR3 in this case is CASSPGGLGSPLHF. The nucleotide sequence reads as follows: TGTGCCAGCAGCCCGGGAGGTCTGGGTTCACCCCTCCACTTT.